Shown below are 22 T cell receptor beta chains from a single sample sequenced in a study of T cells in Graves' hyperthyroidism and ophthalmopathy (dated by TCRdb to the late 2010s). Libraries were built with multiplex PCR. The listed sequencing device is Illumina HiSeq 2000. The TCR beta CDR3 regions were amplified from the RNA transcripts. The TCR CDR3 was subjected to a first round of RT-PCR using the HTBI primer set and the Qiagen OneStep RT-PCR kit. In-frame beta chains were kept once TCRdb had trimmed the public reads at Q25 with fastp and called clones with MiXCR. Each record represents a unique CDR3 protein, reported with the most common genes and DNA among its rows. Across this sample there are fewer than 600,000 distinct CDR3 sequences, with 14% seen only once. Clones ranked in the top ten supply roughly 13% of the sample. Sequencing used blood. All receptors come from a woman in her thirties or forties with Graves' hyperthyroidism.

This clonotype was observed at least ten times. The chain is built from TRBV3-1 and TRBJ1-2; D is perhaps TRBD1 (6 bases). V lost 7 bases, J lost 4 bases, and 16 bases lay in between. This CDR3 has 14 residues. Germline V lookup: CDR1 LGHDT, CDR2 YNNKEL (reference sequence). The CDR3 region is CASNPGASSYGYTF. The CDR3 nucleotides read TGTGCCAGCAACCCAGGGGCTTCCTCCTATGGCTACACCTTC.

This clonotype was seen ten or more times. The chain uses TRBV11-2 and TRBJ1-6, with unresolved D. The ends were cut back, 2 bases at V and 7 bases at J, with 3 bases in the middle. Germline V gene lookup returns CDR1 SGHAT and CDR2 FQNNGV. This CDR3 is built from 12 residues. CDR3 amino acids: CASSLPNSPLHF. The DNA for the CDR3 is TGTGCCAGCAGCTTACCGAATTCACCCCTCCACTTT. Looking up the rest from reference TRBV11-2 and TRBJ1-6 gives the full variable domain: EAGVAQSPRYKIIEKRQSVAFWCNPISGHATLYWYQQILGQGPKLLIQFQNNGVVDDSQLPKDRFSAERLKGVDSTLKIQPAKLEDSAVYLCASSLPNSPLHFGNGTRLTVT.

CDR3 coding DNA: TGTGCCAGCAGCTTGGGGGGTTCCAAAAACATTCAGTACTTC. The encoded protein is CASSLGGSKNIQYF. V and J are TRBV7-3 and TRBJ2-4; perhaps TRBD2 as D (6 bases). Germline V gene sequence: CDR1 SGHTA, CDR2 FQGTGA. This CDR3 region has 14 residues. The ends were cut back, 3 bases at V and 2 bases at J, with 8 bases in the middle.

The rearrangement joins TRBV27 to TRBJ2-7; D tentatively reads TRBD1 or TRBD2 (5 bases each). This CDR3 spans 14 amino acids. Germline V gene data show CDR1 as MNHEY and CDR2 as SMNVEV (reference sequence). V was clipped by 8 bases and J by 0 bases, with 14 bases between them. CDR3 DNA: TGTGCCAGCCGATCGGGGCTTAGCTCCTACGAGCAGTACTTC. Protein sequence: CASRSGLSSYEQYF.

Concerning this clonotype: The junction and the germline gene differ at one end; a read error may be behind it. The V call is TRBV18, the J call TRBJ2-2, with 8 bases matching TRBD2. This CDR3 region has 16 residues. The germline V gene has CDR1 KGHSH and CDR2 LQKENI. CDR3 amino acids: CASSPAGGSNTRELFF. The CDR3 nucleotides read TGTGCCAGCTCACCAGCGGGAGGATCGAACACCAGGGAGCTGTTTTTT.

This clonotype was seen only a few times. This chain connects TRBV19 to TRBJ2-3, with TRBD2 matching 7 bases. The CDR3 is made up of 15 amino acids. The V gene's germline CDR1 is LNHDA and CDR2 SQIVND (reference sequence). V gave up 5 bases and J gave up 0 bases; unmatched junction bases: 5. CDR3 nucleotide sequence: TGTGCCAGTAGTGCACCTAGCGGTAGCACAGATACGCAGTATTTT. Its translation: CASSAPSGSTDTQYF.

The chain recombines TRBV15 with TRBJ1-5, with a weak D call TRBD1 (5 bases). With 0 bases removed from V and 7 bases from J, the gap between germline ends came to 10 bases. Germline CDR1 LNHNV, CDR2 YYDKDF (reference sequence). The CDR3 extends over 14 amino acids. The CDR3 sequence is CATSREPGPQPQHF. The CDR3 nucleotides are TGTGCCACCAGCAGAGAGCCGGGGCCCCAGCCCCAGCATTTT.

This clonotype was counted at least ten times. The chain combines TRBV7-2 with TRBJ2-7; 9 bases are shared with TRBD1. The CDR3 loop spans 15 amino acids. V was clipped by 3 bases and J by 4 bases; unmatched bases: 7. Germline values: CDR1 SGHTA, CDR2 FQGNSA. The CDR3 spells CASSFSDRGSYEQYF. CDR3 nucleotide sequence: TGTGCCAGCAGCTTTTCGGACAGGGGTTCGTACGAGCAGTACTTC.

This clonotype was counted many times. This chain uses TRBV6-2 or TRBV6-3 with TRBJ2-1, with TRBD2 matching 9 bases. The germline V gene has CDR1 MNHEY and CDR2 SVGEGT. The V gene end was trimmed by 4 bases and the J gene end by 0 bases; junction bases not matched to a gene: 7. The CDR3 runs to 17 residues. CDR3 loop: CASSSYSSGASYNEQFF. The CDR3 region has the DNA TGTGCCAGCAGTTCCTACTCTAGCGGGGCCTCCTACAATGAGCAGTTCTTC.

In this sample, this clonotype turned up many times. The CDR3, as DNA: TGTGCCAGCAGTTACACCCGTAATTCACCCCTCCACTTT. Amino acid sequence: CASSYTRNSPLHF. The rearrangement links TRBV6-5 to TRBJ1-6; no definite D call. In germline, CDR1 is MNHEY, CDR2 SVGAGI. Trimming pared 2 bases from V and 6 bases from J, leaving 5 bases between. The CDR3 length is 13 residues.

This clonotype was found a few times. The rearrangement joins TRBV5-1 to TRBJ2-5, with a possible D match to TRBD1 (6 bases). The CDR3 has 15 residues. Trimming took 4 bases from V and 2 from J, leaving 15 bases between them. The germline CDR1 and CDR2 sequences are SGHRS and YFSETQ. The CDR3 sequence is CASSPLVGGQETQYF. CDR3 DNA sequence: TGCGCCAGCAGCCCACTGGTAGGGGGACAAGAGACCCAGTACTTC.

This clonotype was recorded many times. The V and J genes are TRBV2 and TRBJ2-2, with no clear D. This CDR3 contains 12 residues. V lost 6 bases and J lost 8, with 10 bases in between. Per germline, CDR1 SNHLY and CDR2 FYNNEI. As DNA, the CDR3 is TGTGCCAGCAGCCCCAATATAGGGGAGCTGTTTTTT. As protein: CASSPNIGELFF.

This clonotype was counted many times. The chain is built from TRBV27 and TRBJ1-1, with no clear D. Germline-derived CDR1 and CDR2 are MNHEY and SMNVEV (reference sequence). The germline V and J ends were trimmed by 5 bases and 9 bases, with 16 bases remaining between them. CDR3 length: 13 amino acids. The CDR3 reads CASSPPGGRKAFF. As DNA, the CDR3 is TGTGCCAGCAGTCCCCCGGGTGGGAGAAAAGCTTTCTTT.

The CDR3 nucleotides read TGCGCCAGCAGCATGGGACTAGCGGGAGAGAGCACCGGGGAGCTGTTTTTT. The encoded protein is CASSMGLAGESTGELFF. The chain links TRBV5-1 to TRBJ2-2; 14 nucleotides align to TRBD2. The CDR3 extends over 17 amino acids. J gave up 4 bases and V 4 bases, and 6 bases lay outside the gene matches. Germline V lookup: CDR1 SGHRS, CDR2 YFSETQ.

In this sample, this clonotype turned up many times. The chain combines TRBV7-2 with TRBJ2-5, with 8 positions matching TRBD2. The CDR3 has 16 residues. Trimming removed 6 bases from V and 2 bases from J; junction bases left unmatched: 11. The germline V gene has CDR1 SGHTA and CDR2 FQGNSA. CDR3 loop: CASREIGRGGQETQYF. For the CDR3, the DNA is TGTGCCAGCAGAGAGATCGGGAGGGGTGGTCAAGAGACCCAGTACTTC.

The table lists this clonotype with a few counts. A much larger clone is a single base away; this may be a read error. This chain links TRBV7-9 with TRBJ2-7, with 16 bases lining up with TRBD2. V gave up 6 bases and J gave up 7 bases; unmatched junction bases: 9. CDR3 size: 16 residues. Germline CDR1 SEHNR, CDR2 FQNEAQ (reference sequence). The CDR3 nucleotides are TGTGCCAGCAGTTCCGGGACTAGCGGGGGGGCGAGGGAGCAGTACTTC. This codes for CASSSGTSGGAREQYF.

As to this clonotype: An end of the junction does not agree with germline; a read error may underlie this. The chain is built from TRBV27 and TRBJ1-4; D not certain. Germline lookup yields CDR1 MNHEY and CDR2 SMNVEV (reference sequence). The CDR3 contains 13 residues. CDR3 coding DNA: TGTGACAGCAGTTTATGGACTAATGAAAAACTGTTTTTT. Residues: CDSSLWTNEKLFF.

The chain combines TRBV9 with TRBJ2-7, with D possibly matching TRBD1 (6 bases). Germline V CDR1 and CDR2: SGDLS, YYNGEE. There are 14 residues in the CDR3. The ends were cut back, 4 bases at V and 1 base at J, with 12 bases in the middle. This chain's CDR3 is CASSSEGGSYEQYF. In DNA form, the CDR3 reads TGTGCCAGCAGCTCCGAAGGGGGATCCTACGAGCAGTACTTC.

This clonotype occurred a few times. The rearrangement links TRBV20-1 to TRBJ1-4; D is perhaps TRBD1 (5 bases). Germline-derived CDR1 and CDR2 are DFQATT and SNEGSKA (reference sequence). Deletions cut 4 bases from V and 4 bases from J, with 10 bases between. There are 13 residues in the CDR3. The DNA of the CDR3 is TGCAGTGCTACGACAGCCGATAATGAAAAACTGTTTTTT. This encodes CSATTADNEKLFF.

This clonotype was observed a handful of times. The chain combines TRBV28 with TRBJ2-1; 11 nucleotides align to TRBD2. From germline, CDR1 is MDHEN and CDR2 SYDVKM. With V trimmed by 6 bases and J by 8 bases, 0 bases remained unmatched. The CDR3 loop spans 12 amino acids. The DNA for the CDR3 is TGTGCCAGCAGACTAGCGGGAGATGAGCAGTTCTTC. Translating it yields CASRLAGDEQFF.

This clonotype was recorded at least ten times. V usage is TRBV2 and J usage is TRBJ2-7, with D uncertain. In germline, CDR1 is SNHLY, CDR2 FYNNEI. Deletions cut 6 bases from V and 3 bases from J, with 12 bases between. CDR3 size: 13 residues. Here the CDR3 reads CASREVKYYEQYF. In DNA, the CDR3 is TGTGCCAGCAGAGAGGTGAAGTACTACGAGCAGTACTTC.

In its sample, this clonotype was seen many times. The chain links TRBV2 to TRBJ2-5; TRBD2 aligns across 13 bases. Germline CDR1 reads SNHLY; CDR2 reads FYNNEI. This CDR3 has 15 amino acids. V shed 6 bases and J 5 bases; nucleotides not matched to a gene: 6. CDR3 in amino acids: CASSLGLAGSETQYF. The CDR3 DNA follows: TGTGCCAGCAGCCTGGGACTAGCGGGAAGTGAGACCCAGTACTTC.